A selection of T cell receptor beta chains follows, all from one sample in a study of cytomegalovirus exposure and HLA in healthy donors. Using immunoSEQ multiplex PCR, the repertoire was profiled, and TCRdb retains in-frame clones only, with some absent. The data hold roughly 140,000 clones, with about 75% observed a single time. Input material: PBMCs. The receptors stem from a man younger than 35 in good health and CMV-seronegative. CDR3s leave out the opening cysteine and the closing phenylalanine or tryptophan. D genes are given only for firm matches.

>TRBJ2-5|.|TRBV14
ASSQDGETQY
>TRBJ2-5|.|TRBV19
ASSRGDQETQY
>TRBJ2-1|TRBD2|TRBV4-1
ASSQGELADNEQF
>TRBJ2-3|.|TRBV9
ASSAGVGTDTQY
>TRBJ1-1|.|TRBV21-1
ASSTLGQGNTEAF
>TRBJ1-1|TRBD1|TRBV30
AWSPGGRLGTEAF
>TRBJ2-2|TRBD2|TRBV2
ASSELAGGTGELF
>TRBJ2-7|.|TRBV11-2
ASSLGPGAPSYEQY
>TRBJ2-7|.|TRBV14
ASSQDVSPYEQY
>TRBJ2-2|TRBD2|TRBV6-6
ASSYSGSSLTGELF
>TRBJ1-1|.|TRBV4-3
ASSAADRRNTEAF